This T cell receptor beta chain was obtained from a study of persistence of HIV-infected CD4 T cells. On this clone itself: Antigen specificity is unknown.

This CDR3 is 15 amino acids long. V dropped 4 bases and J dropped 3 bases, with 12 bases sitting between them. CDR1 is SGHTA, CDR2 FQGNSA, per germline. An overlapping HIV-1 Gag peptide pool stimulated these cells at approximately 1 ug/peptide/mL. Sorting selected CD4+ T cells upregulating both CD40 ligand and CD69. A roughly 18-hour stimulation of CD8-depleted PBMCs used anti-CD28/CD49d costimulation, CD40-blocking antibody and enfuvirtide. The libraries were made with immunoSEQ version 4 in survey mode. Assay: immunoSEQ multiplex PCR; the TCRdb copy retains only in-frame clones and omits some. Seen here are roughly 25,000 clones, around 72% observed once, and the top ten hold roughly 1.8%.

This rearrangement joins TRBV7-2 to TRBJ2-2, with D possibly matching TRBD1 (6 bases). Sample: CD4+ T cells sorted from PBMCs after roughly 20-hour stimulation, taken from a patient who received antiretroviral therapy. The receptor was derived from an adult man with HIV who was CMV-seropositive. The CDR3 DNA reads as TGTGCCAGCAGCTACAGGGTTAGGGACACCGGGGAGCTGTTTTTT. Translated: CASSYRVRDTGELFF.